Below, 17 T cell receptor beta chains from the same sample are listed, as sequenced in a study of breast tumors, draining lymph nodes, adjacent tissues. Using its own MiXCR run on the multiplex PCR reads, TCRdb lists one record per CDR3 protein. The table shows approximately 89,000 distinct CDR3 sequences, with roughly 28% occurring only once. Axillary draining lymph nodes of breast cancer patients supplied the node samples. Sequencing used axillary lymph node tissue. These receptors all stem from a female donor with breast cancer. Some clones in this sample may be carry-over from other donors' samples.

Worth noting for this clonotype: This may come from a read error, since a much larger clone is one base off. J is TRBJ2-1 and V is TRBV20-1; TRBD2 is a possible D gene (6 bases). Germline V CDR1 and CDR2: DFQATT, SNEGSKA (reference sequence). The CDR3 runs to 14 residues. The CDR3 region is CSAVGGGSYTEQFF. For the CDR3, the DNA is TGCAGTGCAGTGGGGGGAGGATCCTACACTGAGCAGTTCTTC.

The chain is built from TRBV20-1 and TRBJ2-7; possibly TRBD1 for D (8 bases). This CDR3 has 13 residues. Trimming took 5 bases from V and 4 from J, leaving 15 bases between them. Germline V gene lookup returns CDR1 DFQATT and CDR2 SNEGSKA (reference sequence). In DNA form, the CDR3 reads TGCAGTGCTGAGACAGGGGAGGGTTACGAGCAGTACTTC. It translates to CSAETGEGYEQYF.

The chain carries TRBV5-5 and TRBJ2-5; no clear D. The germline V gene encodes CDR1 SGHKS and CDR2 YYEKEE (reference sequence). Trimming left V 0 bases short and J 7 bases short, with 19 bases between. The CDR3 is made up of 16 amino acids. DNA for the CDR3: TGTGCCAGCAGCTTGGGGGCCGCAAGATCTCGAGGGACCCAGTACTTC. Residues: CASSLGAARSRGTQYF.

This clonotype appeared many times. This sequence joins TRBV5-6 and TRBJ2-7; possible D gene TRBD1, 5 bases. The CDR3 is 15 residues long. In germline, CDR1 is SGHDT, CDR2 YYEEEE. V was trimmed by 3 bases and J by 4 bases, leaving 17 bases between them. CDR3 residues: CASSYPPGPSYEQYF. In nucleotides, the CDR3 is TGTGCCAGCAGCTACCCGCCAGGGCCTTCTTACGAGCAGTACTTC.

There are many counts of this clonotype. The chain recombines TRBV5-1 with TRBJ1-3; D gene uncertain. The V end lost 0 bases, the J end lost 8 bases, and 6 bases lay between the germline ends. This CDR3 is 12 amino acids long. Per germline, CDR1 SGHRS and CDR2 YFSETQ. The CDR3 nucleotides are TGCGCCAGCAGCTTGGACGCCTACACCATATATTTT. Translating it yields CASSLDAYTIYF.

The rearrangement uses TRBV29-1 and TRBJ1-5; D gene uncertain. V lost 5 bases, J lost 0 bases, and 5 bases lay in between. The CDR3 runs 12 residues. The germline V gene encodes CDR1 SQVTM and CDR2 ANQGSEA. The CDR3 loop reads CSVRISNQPQHF. In DNA, the CDR3 is TGCAGCGTTAGAATTAGCAATCAGCCCCAGCATTTT.

This clonotype was detected many times. The rearrangement links TRBV11-3 to TRBJ2-2; no clear D. There are 14 residues in the CDR3. Per the germline V gene, CDR1 is SGHNT and CDR2 is YENEEA. V was pared by 6 bases and J by 3 bases, with 11 bases between. CDR3 region: CASSYISDTGELFF. The CDR3 DNA sequence: TGTGCCAGCAGTTATATTTCCGACACCGGGGAGCTGTTTTTT.

Comment on this clonotype: Germline is not matched at one junction end, which may reflect a read error. The rearrangement links TRBV7-2 to TRBJ1-2; possible D gene TRBD1, 5 bases. There are 11 residues in the CDR3. Germline V lookup: CDR1 SGHTA, CDR2 FQGNSA. CDR3 in DNA: TGTGCCAGCAGCTTAGATTGGGGCACAGCCTTC. Protein: CASSLDWGTAF.

Of note for this clonotype: An end of the junction does not agree with germline; a read error may underlie this. The chain links TRBV7-9 to TRBJ1-2; the D is unclear. The CDR3 loop spans 15 amino acids. CDR1 SEHNR and CDR2 FQNEAQ come from the germline V gene (reference sequence). The chain's CDR3 is CASSHADAGNYGYPF. DNA of the CDR3: TGTGCCAGCAGCCATGCAGATGCCGGTAACTATGGCTACCCCTTC.

At least ten counts were recorded for this clonotype. J is TRBJ2-3 and V is TRBV3-1; D might be TRBD2 (6 bases). The CDR3 loop spans 16 amino acids. V was shortened by 0 bases and J by 0 bases, with 10 bases between the two germline ends. CDR1 LGHDT and CDR2 YNNKEL come from the germline V gene (reference sequence). The CDR3 sequence: CASSQDFGSSTDTQYF. In DNA form, the CDR3 reads TGTGCCAGCAGCCAAGATTTCGGGAGTAGCACAGATACGCAGTATTTT.

This clonotype was seen repeatedly, ten times or more. The rearrangement links TRBV4-3 to TRBJ2-3; maybe TRBD1 (6 bases). V was trimmed by 1 base and J by 3 bases, leaving 11 bases between them. Per germline, CDR1 LGHNA and CDR2 YSLEER. This CDR3 has 15 residues. CDR3 nucleotide sequence: TGCGCCAGCAGCCAAGGGGCAGGGGTAACAGATACGCAGTATTTT. Translating it yields CASSQGAGVTDTQYF.

This clonotype was counted at least ten times. J is TRBJ2-7 and V is TRBV7-2; D possibly matches TRBD1 or TRBD2 (5 bases each). With 1 base removed from V and 1 base from J, the gap between germline ends came to 8 bases. In germline, CDR1 is SGHTA, CDR2 FQGNSA. This CDR3 region has 14 residues. The CDR3 spells CASSLVEGSYEQYF. CDR3 in DNA: TGTGCCAGCAGCTTAGTAGAGGGGTCCTACGAGCAGTACTTC.

This clonotype was found once. With a much larger clone just one base away, this may be a read error. The J gene is TRBJ2-5, the V gene TRBV11-2, with TRBD2 matching over 10 bases. The CDR3 consists of 20 residues. Per the germline V gene, CDR1 is SGHAT and CDR2 is FQNNGV. CDR3 loop: CACSLESLASGRIFIETQYF. CDR3 in DNA: TGTGCCTGCAGCTTAGAATCCCTGGCTAGCGGGAGAATTTTTATAGAGACCCAGTACTTC.

In its sample, this clonotype was seen many times. V usage is TRBV10-3 and J usage is TRBJ1-2, with D possibly matching TRBD1 (5 bases). Trimming stripped 4 bases from V and 7 bases from J, with 16 bases between. This CDR3 contains 14 residues. Germline CDR1 ENHRY, CDR2 SYGVKD. Here the CDR3 reads CAISAPGQSSGYTF. The CDR3 DNA reads TGTGCCATCAGTGCTCCAGGACAATCCTCTGGCTACACCTTC.

J is TRBJ1-5 and V is TRBV27, with 8 bases fitting TRBD1. This CDR3 contains 16 residues. Trimming took 8 bases from V and 1 from J; bases not matched to a gene: 10. Looked up from germline, CDR1 is MNHEY and CDR2 is SMNVEV (reference sequence). The CDR3 DNA follows: TGTGCCAGCGCCGTTCGACAGGGGTTGAGCAATCAGCCCCAGCATTTT. This sequence encodes CASAVRQGLSNQPQHF.

This clonotype was found many times. The chain joins TRBV2 to TRBJ2-7, with D perhaps being TRBD1 or TRBD2 (5 bases each). In germline, CDR1 is SNHLY, CDR2 FYNNEI. V lost 7 bases, J lost 6 bases, and 16 bases lay in between. CDR3 length equals 13 residues. The CDR3 sequence: CASTRTPAGEQYF. CDR3 DNA sequence: TGTGCCAGCACTCGGACACCGGCGGGCGAGCAGTACTTC.

This clonotype showed up many times. The chain employs TRBV20-1 and TRBJ1-2, with D possibly matching TRBD1 (5 bases). The germline V and J ends were trimmed by 3 bases and 1 base, with 15 bases remaining between them. The germline CDR1 and CDR2 sequences are DFQATT and SNEGSKA (reference sequence). The CDR3 totals 15 residues. This CDR3 is CSARGGALLNYGYTF. The CDR3 bases are TGCAGTGCTAGGGGGGGAGCACTTCTTAACTATGGCTACACCTTC.